Listed below are T cell receptor beta chains from one sample, sequenced in a study of blood T cell repertoires in COVID-19. This table comes from immunoSEQ multiplex PCR, and its TCRdb copy is limited to in-frame clones, with some not included. Among around 240,000 clones listed, around four fifths were seen once. Sequences were obtained from peripheral blood. These receptors were taken from a woman of 80 years or more with acute or convalescent COVID-19. CDR3s include the opening cysteine and the closing phenylalanine or tryptophan. The D gene is left open where the match is weak. The size entry is marked missing in some rows and otherwise reads once, few, many or a size class.

abundance	v_gene	j_gene	d_gene	CDR3nt	CDR3aa
NA	TRBV3-1/TRBV3-2	TRBJ2-7	NA	TGTGCCAGCAGCCAAGAGGTCACAGGCTACGAGCAGTACTTC	CASSQEVTGYEQYF
NA	TRBV6-5	TRBJ2-2	NA	TGTGCCAGCAGTTACTACCCCGCGAGGACCGGGGAGCTGTTTTTT	CASSYYPARTGELFF
NA	TRBV28	TRBJ1-3	NA	TGTGCCATCCTAGACAGGACTGGAAACACCATATATTTT	CAILDRTGNTIYF
NA	TRBV3-1/TRBV3-2	TRBJ2-1	TRBD2	TGTGCCAGCAGCCAAGACGCGGAGGATTGTCGCGGGGGGGGGCTTTCCTACAATGAGCAGTTCTTC	CASSQDAEDCRGGGLSYNEQFF
once	TRBV4-2	TRBJ2-5	TRBD2	TGTGCCAGCAGCCCTGATGCTGGCCCAGGACTAGCGGGACAGGCCCAGTACTTC	CASSPDAGPGLAGQAQYF
NA	TRBV27	TRBJ1-2	NA	TGTGCCAGCAGTTTGACCCGCGAGGGGGTTCACTATGGCTACACCTTC	CASSLTREGVHYGYTF
NA	TRBV2	TRBJ1-2	TRBD1	TGTGCCAGCAGAGACAGGGGGTACTATGGCTACACCTTC	CASRDRGYYGYTF
NA	TRBV6-1	TRBJ2-5	NA	TGTGCCAGCAGTGAATTTGTCGGGGGACTGGAGACCCAGTACTTC	CASSEFVGGLETQYF
NA	TRBV27	TRBJ1-6	NA	TGTGCCAGCAGTTTATCGACAGGCTTTAATTCACCCCTCCACTTT	CASSLSTGFNSPLHF
NA	TRBV7-2	TRBJ2-1	NA	TGTGCCAGCAGCTTACAAAGGGGGGGCAATGAGCAGTTCTTC	CASSLQRGGNEQFF